Listed here are 15 T cell receptor beta chains from one sample, sequenced in a study of blood T cell repertoires in COVID-19. Produced via immunoSEQ multiplex PCR; TCRdb's table is partial and in-frame only. The sample yields hundreds of thousands of clones, roughly 91% seen once. Specimen: peripheral blood. These receptors were taken from a woman between 50 and 59 years old with COVID-19, enrolled during active disease.

The chain couples TRBV19 to TRBJ1-1, with 9 bases matching TRBD1. The CDR3 has 13 amino acids. The V gene end was trimmed by 7 bases and the J gene end by 11 bases; junction bases not matched to a gene: 11. In germline, CDR1 is LNHDA, CDR2 SQIVND (reference sequence). DNA of the CDR3: TGTGCCAGTACCCCGAGGACAGGGGAGGTCGCTTTCTTT. Encoded protein: CASTPRTGEVAFF.

This clone occurred once. The chain uses TRBV30 and TRBJ2-3; a weak D match, TRBD2 (7 bases). The V end was cut by 2 bases, the J end by 6 bases, with 15 bases between. CDR1 is GTSNPN, CDR2 SVGIG, per germline (reference sequence). The CDR3 extends over 14 amino acids. The CDR3 sequence is CAWSLGGGGDTQYF. CDR3 nucleotide sequence: TGTGCCTGGAGTCTAGGGGGGGGAGGCGATACGCAGTATTTT.

The chain joins TRBV25-1 to TRBJ2-5; 9 positions agree with TRBD1. The germline gives CDR1 MGHDK, CDR2 SYGVNS. The V and J ends lost 6 bases and 3 bases, in that order; junction bases with no gene match: 2. The CDR3 has 13 amino acids. The CDR3 is CASRRTGEETQYF. The CDR3 bases are TGTGCCAGCAGAAGGACAGGGGAAGAGACCCAGTACTTC. The variable domain in full, completed from reference TRBV25-1 and TRBJ2-5, reads EADIYQTPRYLVIGTGKKITLECSQTMGHDKMYWYQQDPGMELHLIHYSYGVNSTEKGDLSSESTVSRIRTEHFPLTLESARPSHTSQYLCASRRTGEETQYFGPGTRLLVL.

This chain links TRBV6-2 or TRBV6-3 with TRBJ2-1; 9 bases align to TRBD2. The CDR3 extends over 17 amino acids. The germline gives CDR1 MNHEY, CDR2 SVGEGT. Unmatched junction bases numbered 11, after V lost 4 bases and J lost 4 bases. CDR3 in DNA: TGTGCCAGCAGTTCTCCTTCTAGCGGGGTCCGGTACAATGAGCAGTTCTTC. Protein sequence: CASSSPSSGVRYNEQFF.

This sequence joins TRBV21-1 and TRBJ2-3; the table's D call TRBD2 went unverified against the DNA. TRBV21-1 is a pseudogene locus. CDR3 length equals 17 residues. The CDR3 DNA reads TGTGCCAGCAGCTCCCCCCGGGAGGGGCCCCCCCCAGATACGCAGTATTTT. This codes for CASSSPREGPPPDTQYF.

CDR3 loop: CAIRGEGPHEQFF. Written as DNA, the CDR3 is TGTGCCATCAGGGGGGAGGGTCCGCATGAGCAGTTCTTC. The genes are TRBV10-3 and TRBJ2-1, with TRBD2 matching 7 bases. Germline lookup yields CDR1 ENHRY and CDR2 SYGVKD. The CDR3 has 13 residues. J lost 8 bases, V lost 6 bases, and 7 bases had no gene match.

This sequence joins TRBV21-1 and TRBJ2-7; the DNA was not used to check the table's D call, TRBD2. TRBV21-1 has pseudogene status. The CDR3 is 16 residues long. The CDR3, as DNA: TGTGCCACCCCATTGAGGGGGGCGGGGGAGGACTACGAGCAGTACTTC. Translated, it gives CATPLRGAGEDYEQYF.

The chain employs TRBV6-5 and TRBJ2-3; TRBD1 is a possible D gene (6 bases). From germline, CDR1 is MNHEY and CDR2 SVGAGI. This CDR3 is 13 amino acids long. V was pared by 6 bases and J by 5 bases, with 12 bases between. For the CDR3, the DNA is TGTGCCAGCAGGACCCCCAGGGGAGATACGCAGTATTTT. The encoded protein is CASRTPRGDTQYF.

The V gene is TRBV19, the J gene TRBJ1-6, with 11 nucleotides matching TRBD1. V lost 5 bases to trimming and J lost 0 bases; unmatched junction nucleotides: 9. There are 19 residues in the CDR3. Germline V gene lookup returns CDR1 LNHDA and CDR2 SQIVND (reference sequence). The CDR3 loop reads CASSSRTGGSNSYNSPLHF. As DNA, the CDR3 is TGTGCCAGTAGTTCCCGGACAGGGGGCTCAAACTCCTATAATTCACCCCTCCACTTT. Drawing the rest from reference TRBV19 and TRBJ1-6, the complete variable domain is DGGITQSPKYLFRKEGQNVTLSCEQNLNHDAMYWYRQDPGQGLRLIYYSQIVNDFQKGDIAEGYSVSREKKESFPLTVTSAQKNPTAFYLCASSSRTGGSNSYNSPLHFGNGTRLTVT.

The chain has TRBV2 and TRBJ1-1; maybe TRBD1 (5 bases). Germline V gives CDR1 SNHLY, CDR2 FYNNEI. CDR3 length equals 13 residues. V lost 5 bases and J 5 bases, leaving 12 bases between the germline ends. The CDR3 coding sequence is TGTGCCAGCAGTCCTGGGGGGAGAACTGAAGCTTTCTTT. Amino acid sequence: CASSPGGRTEAFF.

The chain has TRBV7-8 and TRBJ2-3; possibly TRBD2 for D (5 bases). The germline gives CDR1 SGHVS, CDR2 FQNEAQ. Trimming removed 6 bases from V and 0 bases from J, with 16 bases in between. The CDR3 is made up of 16 amino acids. The CDR3, as DNA: TGTGCCAGCAGTTTCGGACTCCGGTCTAGCACAGATACGCAGTATTTT. Its protein is CASSFGLRSSTDTQYF.

V is TRBV7-9 and J is TRBJ2-7; possibly TRBD2 for D (5 bases). Germline CDR1 SEHNR, CDR2 FQNEAQ (reference sequence). Trimming stripped 3 bases from V and 2 bases from J, with 14 bases between. The CDR3 has 15 amino acids. The CDR3 protein is CASSLGGGSTYEQYF. The DNA of the CDR3 is TGTGCCAGCAGCTTGGGTGGTGGGAGCACCTACGAGCAGTACTTC.

The V and J genes are TRBV5-4 and TRBJ2-5, with 8 nucleotides matching TRBD1. In germline, CDR1 is SGHNT, CDR2 YYREEE (reference sequence). The CDR3 has 15 residues. V shed 4 bases and J 3 bases; nucleotides not matched to a gene: 8. The CDR3 protein is CASSPDLTGEETQYF. The CDR3 nucleotides read TGTGCCAGCAGCCCAGACTTGACAGGGGAAGAGACCCAGTACTTC.

V is TRBV12-3 or TRBV12-4 and J is TRBJ2-7; no reliable D call. This CDR3 is built from 13 residues. Trimming stripped 2 bases from V and 3 bases from J, with 8 bases between. CDR3 nucleotide sequence: TGTGCCAGCAGTTTAATGGGCCGCTACGAGCAGTACTTC. As protein: CASSLMGRYEQYF.

The chain joins TRBV11-2 to TRBJ2-5; TRBD1 matches 7 bases. The CDR3 covers 14 residues. The junction had 8 bases not matched to a gene; V was cut back by 6 bases and J by 4 bases. Germline CDR1 SGHAT, CDR2 FQNNGV. The CDR3 nucleotides read TGTGCCAGCAGACACCGACAGGGAGCAGAGACCCAGTACTTC. Residues: CASRHRQGAETQYF.